One sample yielded the 28 T cell receptor beta chains listed below, sequenced in a study of blood T cell repertoires in COVID-19. Sequenced by immunoSEQ multiplex PCR; TCRdb stores in-frame clones only, minus some. The repertoire holds just over 90,000 clones, with around 80% as singletons. Sequences were obtained from peripheral blood. The receptors originated from a man between 65 and 85 years old with acute or convalescent COVID-19.

This rearrangement joins TRBV2 to TRBJ1-5, with TRBD1 as a possible D gene (5 bases). CDR3 length equals 14 residues. Trimming pared 7 bases from V and 1 base from J, leaving 11 bases between. The germline V gene encodes CDR1 SNHLY and CDR2 FYNNEI. DNA of the CDR3: TGTGCCAGCACCTTCGGGGGAAGCAATCAGCCCCAGCATTTT. This codes for CASTFGGSNQPQHF.

The chain uses TRBV2 and TRBJ1-5; TRBD1 aligns across 10 bases. CDR3 length: 15 residues. With 4 bases clipped from V and 3 bases from J, the junction kept 3 bases outside the gene matches. Germline V gives CDR1 SNHLY, CDR2 FYNNEI. This chain's CDR3 is CASSGTGGINQPQHF. The CDR3 region has the DNA TGTGCCAGCAGTGGGACAGGGGGTATCAATCAGCCCCAGCATTTT.

In this sample, this clone turned up many times. V usage is TRBV6-1 and J usage is TRBJ1-2, with D possibly matching TRBD1 (6 bases). Germline CDR1 MNHNS, CDR2 SASEGT. Trimming shortened V by 2 bases and J by 6 bases, and 10 bases separated the two germline ends. The CDR3 contains 13 residues. The CDR3 spells CASSEFRGDGYTF. The DNA of the CDR3 is TGTGCCAGCAGTGAATTCAGGGGTGATGGCTACACCTTC.

The J gene is TRBJ2-2, the V gene TRBV4-1, with D possibly TRBD1 on 5 matching bases. The germline CDR1 and CDR2 sequences are MGHRA and YSYEKL. Between the trimmed V and J ends, which lost 5 bases and 4 bases, there was a span of 17 bases. The CDR3 runs 16 residues. The CDR3 protein is CASSERRVLGTGELFF. The DNA of the CDR3 is TGCGCCAGCAGCGAACGCAGGGTTCTTGGCACCGGGGAGCTGTTTTTT.

The J gene is TRBJ1-1, the V gene TRBV2; tentative D call: TRBD1 (5 bases). Trimming took 3 bases from V and 1 from J, leaving 9 bases between them. Germline-derived CDR1 and CDR2 are SNHLY and FYNNEI. The length of the CDR3 is 14 residues. CDR3 sequence (DNA): TGTGCCAGCAGTGAGGCAGGGTGGAACACTGAAGCTTTCTTT. Encoded protein: CASSEAGWNTEAFF. Full variable domain (remainder filled in from reference TRBV2 and TRBJ1-1): EPEVTQTPSHQVTQMGQEVILRCVPISNHLYFYWYRQILGQKVEFLVSFYNNEISEKSEIFDDQFSVERPDGSNFTLKIRSTKLEDSAMYFCASSEAGWNTEAFFGQGTRLTVV.

The V gene is TRBV28, the J gene TRBJ2-1; the D gene is possibly TRBD2 (5 bases). The CDR3 has 15 residues. Germline V gene sequence: CDR1 MDHEN, CDR2 SYDVKM. The V gene lost 3 bases and the J gene lost 2 bases, with 11 bases spanning the gap. As DNA, the CDR3 is TGTGCCAGCAGTTTCGACACGGGGACCTACAATGAGCAGTTCTTC. It is translated as CASSFDTGTYNEQFF.

This clone was picked up a small number of times. The J gene is TRBJ2-1, the V gene TRBV6-6; D is possibly TRBD2 (5 bases). The CDR3 sequence is 15 residues long. Trimming pared 4 bases from V and 0 bases from J, leaving 10 bases between. The germline CDR1 and CDR2 sequences are MNHNY and SVGAGI (reference sequence). The CDR3 DNA is TGTGCCAGCAGTTCGAGCGGAAGCTCCTACAATGAGCAGTTCTTC. Encoded protein: CASSSSGSSYNEQFF.

The chain is built from TRBV15 and TRBJ1-4; D possibly corresponds to TRBD1 (5 bases). Trimming cost V 3 bases and J 8 bases, with 16 bases left between them. The CDR3 runs to 15 residues. Per germline, CDR1 LNHNV and CDR2 YYDKDF (reference sequence). CDR3 sequence (DNA): TGTGCCACCAGCAGGGGCGGGGGGTCAGGCGAAAAACTGTTTTTT. This encodes CATSRGGGSGEKLFF. The full variable domain, rest sourced from reference TRBV15 and TRBJ1-4, is DAMVIQNPRYQVTQFGKPVTLSCSQTLNHNVMYWYQQKSSQAPKLLFHYYDKDFNNEADTPDNFQSRRPNTSFCFLDIRSPGLGDTAMYLCATSRGGGSGEKLFFGSGTQLSVL.

The gene calls are TRBV12-3 or TRBV12-4 and TRBJ1-2; unclear D gene. V lost 6 bases to trimming and J lost 4 bases, with 12 bases between them. CDR3 length: 13 amino acids. The CDR3 sequence: CASRPGVTYGYTF. Here the CDR3 DNA reads TGTGCCAGCAGGCCCGGGGTAACCTATGGCTACACCTTC.

This clone has a single count. The chain links TRBV7-9 to TRBJ1-2, with 8 bases fitting TRBD1. The germline V gene has CDR1 SEHNR and CDR2 FQNEAQ (reference sequence). With 6 bases clipped from V and 6 bases from J, the junction kept 15 bases outside the gene matches. CDR3 length: 16 residues. This chain's CDR3 is CASRPGPETGEDGYTF. For the CDR3, the DNA is TGTGCCAGCAGGCCTGGGCCTGAGACAGGGGAAGATGGCTACACCTTC.

This clone was picked up a small number of times. This CDR3 reads CAIRDSGTNYGYTF. In DNA form, the CDR3 reads TGTGCCATCAGGGACAGCGGAACTAACTATGGCTACACCTTC. The rearrangement uses TRBV10-3 and TRBJ1-2, with a weak D call TRBD1 (6 bases). The ends were cut back, 6 bases at V and 0 bases at J, with 11 bases in the middle. The germline gives CDR1 ENHRY, CDR2 SYGVKD. The CDR3 is made up of 14 amino acids.

This clone was seen once. This sequence joins TRBV21-1 and TRBJ2-3; the D call in the table, TRBD2, was not verified against the DNA. TRBV21-1 is classified as a pseudogene. This CDR3 comprises 19 residues. For the CDR3, the DNA is TGTGCCAGCAGCATGACAGGACGGGGGCTAGCGGATATCACAGATACGCAGTATTTT. Translating gives CASSMTGRGLADITDTQYF.

The gene calls are TRBV27 and TRBJ2-2; D unresolved. CDR1 MNHEY and CDR2 SMNVEV come from the germline V gene (reference sequence). The ends were cut back, 6 bases at V and 4 bases at J, with 9 bases in the middle. The CDR3 contains 13 residues. CDR3 DNA: TGTGCCAGCAGAACTACCTTCACCGGGGAGCTGTTTTTT. Translated, it gives CASRTTFTGELFF.

The chain joins TRBV5-1 to TRBJ1-6; tentatively, D is TRBD1 (6 bases). Trimming removed 1 base from V and 5 bases from J, with 10 bases in between. CDR1 SGHRS and CDR2 YFSETQ come from the germline V gene. The length of the CDR3 is 15 residues. CDR3 DNA sequence: TGCGCCAGCAGCTTGAAACAGGGCAATAATTCACCCCTCCACTTT. Its protein is CASSLKQGNNSPLHF.

This rearrangement joins TRBV4-1 to TRBJ2-3; 11 bases match TRBD2. This CDR3 has 15 residues. Germline CDR1 is MGHRA and CDR2 is YSYEKL. J lost 5 bases, V lost 3 bases, and 4 bases had no gene match. CDR3 residues: CASSQIAGGGDTQYF. The CDR3 DNA is TGCGCCAGCAGCCAGATAGCGGGAGGGGGAGATACGCAGTATTTT.

This sequence joins TRBV19 and TRBJ1-4, with TRBD1 identical over 8 bases. This CDR3 is 15 amino acids long. In germline, CDR1 is LNHDA, CDR2 SQIVND (reference sequence). Trimming cost V 3 bases and J 7 bases; bases outside gene matches: 7. CDR3 amino acids: CASSIGQGAPEKLFF. In nucleotides, the CDR3 is TGTGCCAGTAGTATCGGACAGGGAGCGCCTGAAAAACTGTTTTTT.

V and J are TRBV29-1 and TRBJ2-4, with 9 bases lining up with TRBD1. The CDR3 length is 21 residues. Trimming took 3 bases from V and 0 from J; bases not matched to a gene: 21. Germline V gene sequence: CDR1 SQVTM, CDR2 ANQGSEA. CDR3 DNA sequence: TGCAGCGTTGAGTGCCGGACGGACAGGGGTAGGTTTTATCTAGCCAAAAACATTCAGTACTTC. This codes for CSVECRTDRGRFYLAKNIQYF.

This CDR3 reads CASSLVLTDTQYF. The CDR3 nucleotides are TGTGCCAGCAGTTTAGTCCTGACAGATACGCAGTATTTT. The V and J genes are TRBV12-3 or TRBV12-4 and TRBJ2-3; no definite D call. The CDR3 totals 13 residues. V was pared by 1 base and J by 3 bases, with 5 bases between.

V is TRBV7-8 and J is TRBJ1-1; TRBD1 might be the D (5 bases). From germline, CDR1 is SGHVS and CDR2 FQNEAQ. This CDR3 spans 11 amino acids. Trimming shortened V by 5 bases and J by 11 bases, and 12 bases separated the two germline ends. CDR3 amino acids: CASSLGGAAFF. CDR3 coding DNA: TGTGCCAGCAGCCTCGGGGGAGCGGCTTTCTTT.

The rearrangement joins TRBV11-2 to TRBJ1-4, with D hard to call. The CDR3 covers 13 residues. The V gene's germline CDR1 is SGHAT and CDR2 FQNNGV. V was shortened by 7 bases and J by 7 bases, with 13 bases between the two germline ends. The CDR3, as DNA: TGTGCCAGCACCCTCGGGTTGGCTGAAAAACTGTTTTTT. This codes for CASTLGLAEKLFF.

This clone was observed once. The chain couples TRBV7-8 to TRBJ2-5; D is perhaps TRBD2 (7 bases). Germline V CDR1 and CDR2: SGHVS, FQNEAQ. The CDR3 spans 13 residues. The V and J ends lost 5 bases and 8 bases respectively, with 15 bases between them. CDR3 residues: CASSRDTGGTQYF. In DNA form, the CDR3 reads TGTGCCAGCAGCCGGGACACGGGGGGAACCCAGTACTTC.

The chain carries TRBV5-1 and TRBJ2-6, with TRBD1 matching over 7 bases. Germline loops: CDR1 SGHRS, CDR2 YFSETQ. The CDR3 covers 17 residues. V gave up 4 bases and J gave up 0 bases; unmatched junction bases: 7. CDR3 nucleotide sequence: TGCGCCAGCAGCAAGGGACAGCCTTTCTCTGGGGCCAACGTCCTGACTTTC. Its translation: CASSKGQPFSGANVLTF.

The V gene is TRBV5-1, the J gene TRBJ2-4; no clear D gene. The CDR3 sequence is 13 residues long. Trimming took off 3 bases at V and 8 bases at J, with 12 bases between the two ends. Germline V CDR1 and CDR2: SGHRS, YFSETQ. The CDR3, as DNA: TGCGCCAGCAGCTCGGGTGCTTCCGACATTCAGTACTTC. This translates into CASSSGASDIQYF. Variable domain in full (rest from reference TRBV5-1 and TRBJ2-4): KAGVTQTPRYLIKTRGQQVTLSCSPISGHRSVSWYQQTPGQGLQFLFEYFSETQRNKGNFPGRFSGRQFSNSRSEMNVSTLELGDSALYLCASSSGASDIQYFGAGTRLSVL.

This clone was recorded a few times. The chain is built from TRBV3-1 (or the pseudogene TRBV3-2) and TRBJ1-3; TRBD1 matches 7 bases. Germline assignment: CDR1 LGHDT and CDR2 YNNKEL (reference sequence). The CDR3 is 16 residues long. Unmatched junction bases numbered 5, after V lost 0 bases and J lost 3 bases. CDR3 in DNA: TGTGCCAGCAGCCAAGAGAGAGGGGGCTTTGGAAACACCATATATTTT. It is translated as CASSQERGGFGNTIYF.

This clone came up once. This rearrangement joins TRBV29-1 to TRBJ1-1; D is ambiguous. Looked up from germline, CDR1 is SQVTM and CDR2 is ANQGSEA. V dropped 4 bases and J dropped 7 bases, with 10 bases sitting between them. This CDR3 is built from 11 residues. CDR3: CSVGAAREAFF. Here the CDR3 DNA reads TGCAGCGTTGGAGCCGCCCGTGAAGCTTTCTTT.

This clone showed up just once. This rearrangement joins TRBV28 to TRBJ2-6, with 7 bases lining up with TRBD1. With V trimmed by 6 bases and J by 3 bases, 5 bases remained unmatched. The CDR3 has 15 residues. The germline CDR1 and CDR2 sequences are MDHEN and SYDVKM. This chain's CDR3 is CASSWTGNGANVLTF. Written as DNA, the CDR3 is TGTGCCAGCAGCTGGACAGGAAATGGGGCCAACGTCCTGACTTTC.

There are a few counts of this clone. The chain has TRBV6-5 and TRBJ2-4, with 8 bases identical to TRBD1. The germline V gene has CDR1 MNHEY and CDR2 SVGAGI. V trimming: 2 bases; J trimming: 8 bases; junction bases outside the gene matches: 5. CDR3 length: 14 amino acids. In DNA form, the CDR3 reads TGTGCCAGCAGTTACCGACAGGGGCTCTACATTCAGTACTTC. Translating gives CASSYRQGLYIQYF.

The genes are TRBV10-2 and TRBJ2-1; 9 bases are a match to TRBD1. CDR1 is WSHSY, CDR2 SAAADI, per germline. This CDR3 spans 14 amino acids. Trimming removed 6 bases from V and 9 bases from J; junction bases left unmatched: 9. DNA of the CDR3: TGCGCCAGCAGATCGGGACAGGGCTGGGGTGAGCAGTTCTTC. Residues: CASRSGQGWGEQFF.